One sample yielded the 23 T cell receptor beta chains listed below, sequenced in a study of T cell changes during pregnancy in multiple sclerosis. Sequenced by immunoSEQ multiplex PCR; TCRdb stores in-frame clones only, minus some. The sample lists 95,000 to 110,000 clones; less than 95% were seen once. The sample in question was peripheral blood, obtained in the third trimester of pregnancy. Receptors were obtained from a female donor in good health, enrolled as a control in a pregnancy study.

This chain joins TRBV7-8 and TRBJ2-7, with D perhaps TRBD2 (5 bases). The CDR3 has 14 amino acids. Germline V lookup: CDR1 SGHVS, CDR2 FQNEAQ. Trimming pared 7 bases from V and 1 base from J, leaving 14 bases between. CDR3 sequence (DNA): TGTGCCAGCAAAGTTTGGAGAGGGTCCTACGAGCAGTACTTC. It yields the protein CASKVWRGSYEQYF.

This chain links TRBV5-4 with TRBJ2-1; 12 bases match TRBD2. The ends lost 0 bases at V and 4 bases at J; junction bases unmatched: 2. The CDR3 has 16 amino acids. Germline loops: CDR1 SGHNT, CDR2 YYREEE (reference sequence). Here the CDR3 reads CASSLGTSGAYNEQFF. CDR3 bases: TGTGCCAGCAGCTTGGGGACTAGCGGGGCATACAATGAGCAGTTCTTC.

This clone appeared a few times. The rearrangement links TRBV19 to TRBJ1-1, with 10 bases that match TRBD1. This CDR3 has 15 amino acids. The trim removed 4 bases at V and 5 bases at J, leaving 7 bases unmatched. Germline V gene sequence: CDR1 LNHDA, CDR2 SQIVND (reference sequence). CDR3 region: CASSTPDRGGTEAFF. CDR3 in DNA: TGTGCCAGTAGTACCCCGGACAGGGGGGGTACTGAAGCTTTCTTT.

The rearrangement links TRBV5-1 to TRBJ1-4, with no clear D. CDR1 and CDR2 from the germline V gene are SGHRS and YFSETQ. The CDR3 runs 19 residues. V dropped 4 bases and J dropped 0 bases, with 22 bases sitting between them. The CDR3 nucleotides read TGCGCCAGCAGCGAATCAAGGACGGGATACGTCGCAACTAATGAAAAACTGTTTTTT. Translating it yields CASSESRTGYVATNEKLFF.

The chain employs TRBV5-1 and TRBJ1-1; no definite D call. V was trimmed by 5 bases and J by 0 bases, leaving 14 bases between them. CDR1 is SGHRS, CDR2 YFSETQ, per germline. CDR3 size: 15 residues. The CDR3 DNA sequence: TGCGCCAGCAGGGCATCGCGGCTCTTGAACACTGAAGCTTTCTTT. Translated: CASRASRLLNTEAFF.

The J gene is TRBJ2-5, the V gene TRBV11-3; 8 bases map to TRBD1. J was trimmed by 5 bases and V by 5 bases; bases with no gene match: 10. In germline, CDR1 is SGHNT, CDR2 YENEEA. This CDR3 contains 15 residues. CDR3 sequence (DNA): TGTGCCAGCAGCAAAAGACAGGGGTCTGGGGAGACCCAGTACTTC. Residues: CASSKRQGSGETQYF.

The chain couples TRBV30 to TRBJ1-5; maybe TRBD1 (5 bases). Germline CDR1 GTSNPN, CDR2 SVGIG (reference sequence). The CDR3 totals 14 residues. The V end lost 1 base, the J end lost 1 base, and 8 bases lay between the germline ends. CDR3 nucleotides: TGTGCCTGGAGTGGGACAACCAGCAATCAGCCCCAGCATTTT. Translating gives CAWSGTTSNQPQHF.

The chain is built from TRBV10-3 and TRBJ2-2; TRBD2 is a possible D gene (5 bases). The CDR3 covers 15 residues. The germline V gene has CDR1 ENHRY and CDR2 SYGVKD. V gave up 10 bases and J gave up 1 base, with 16 bases separating them. The CDR3 region has the DNA TGTGCCACCCCACGGACTGGAGAGAACACCGGGGAGCTGTTTTTT. It encodes CATPRTGENTGELFF.

The gene calls are TRBV6-6 and TRBJ1-2; the D gene is possibly TRBD1 (5 bases). The germline gives CDR1 MNHNY, CDR2 SVGAGI (reference sequence). V was clipped by 0 bases and J by 2 bases, with 7 bases between them. The CDR3 consists of 14 residues. CDR3 region: CASSYSGGNYGYTF. The CDR3 DNA reads as TGTGCCAGCAGTTACTCGGGGGGAAACTATGGCTACACCTTC.

The chain couples TRBV4-3 to TRBJ1-2, with D unclear. CDR3 length: 20 amino acids. V was pared by 0 bases and J by 0 bases, with 23 bases between. Germline-derived CDR1 and CDR2 are LGHNA and YSLEER. The CDR3 DNA reads TGCGCCAGCAGCCAAGAGTCCCTTCCGGGCACACGAGGGCCTAACTATGGCTACACCTTC. Protein product: CASSQESLPGTRGPNYGYTF.

The chain has TRBV7-2 and TRBJ2-5, with D possibly matching TRBD2 (7 bases). Looked up from germline, CDR1 is SGHTA and CDR2 is FQGNSA. Trimming removed 6 bases at V and 5 bases at J, with 16 bases between. CDR3 size: 14 residues. DNA of the CDR3: TGTGCCAGCAGGGGGGGAGGGGGAATGGAGACCCAGTACTTC. This gives the protein CASRGGGGMETQYF.

This chain uses TRBV7-3 with TRBJ2-2; 9 nucleotides align to TRBD2. Germline values: CDR1 SGHTA, CDR2 FQGTGA. The length of the CDR3 is 16 residues. V dropped 3 bases and J dropped 5; count of bases not matched to a gene: 7. The CDR3 spells CASSFSGTSPTGELFF. The CDR3 DNA follows: TGTGCCAGCAGCTTTTCCGGGACTAGCCCGACCGGGGAGCTGTTTTTT.

In regard to this clone: The same CDR3 also results from other DNA sequences found in this sample. This chain connects TRBV19 to TRBJ1-5, with D tentatively TRBD1 (5 bases). CDR3 length equals 15 residues. The germline V and J ends were trimmed by 1 base and 1 base, with 8 bases remaining between them. Germline V CDR1 and CDR2: LNHDA, SQIVND (reference sequence). The CDR3 sequence: CASSIGQGSNQPQHF. The CDR3 DNA reads TGTGCCAGTAGTATAGGCCAGGGCAGCAATCAGCCCCAGCATTTT. Based on the CDR3 plus reference TRBV19 and TRBJ1-5, the full variable domain is DGGITQSPKYLFRKEGQNVTLSCEQNLNHDAMYWYRQDPGQGLRLIYYSQIVNDFQKGDIAEGYSVSREKKESFPLTVTSAQKNPTAFYLCASSIGQGSNQPQHFGDGTRLSIL.

V gene TRBV19 combines with J gene TRBJ2-1, with 10 bases fitting TRBD1. Looked up from germline, CDR1 is LNHDA and CDR2 is SQIVND (reference sequence). V lost 6 bases, J lost 4 bases, and 3 bases stayed unmatched. The CDR3 runs 14 residues. This chain's CDR3 is CASRPGQGYNEQFF. In nucleotides, the CDR3 is TGTGCCAGTAGGCCGGGACAGGGGTACAATGAGCAGTTCTTC.

The genes are TRBV7-2 and TRBJ1-4; D possibly corresponds to TRBD1 (5 bases). Germline assignment: CDR1 SGHTA and CDR2 FQGNSA. The CDR3 is 14 amino acids. Trimming removed 7 bases at V and 3 bases at J, with 12 bases between. CDR3: CASTRGGSNEKLFF. The DNA for the CDR3 is TGTGCCAGCACCCGTGGGGGGTCTAATGAAAAACTGTTTTTT.

The chain employs TRBV30 and TRBJ2-7; 13 bases line up with TRBD2. The junction had 9 bases not matched to a gene; V was cut back by 4 bases and J by 6 bases. CDR1 is GTSNPN and CDR2 is SVGIG in the germline V gene (reference sequence). This CDR3 has 15 amino acids. The CDR3 DNA is TGTGCCTGGAACTTCGGACTAGCGGGGGAAGGCGAGCAGTACTTC. Residues: CAWNFGLAGEGEQYF.

Remarks on this clone: Other DNA sequences in this specimen translate into the identical CDR3. The rearrangement uses TRBV30 and TRBJ1-1; possibly TRBD1 for D (5 bases). The CDR3 totals 13 residues. CDR1 and CDR2 from the germline V gene are GTSNPN and SVGIG (reference sequence). Trimming left V 3 bases short and J 2 bases short, with 10 bases between. The CDR3 sequence: CAWSPTGNTEAFF. Written as DNA, the CDR3 is TGTGCCTGGAGCCCTACAGGAAACACTGAAGCTTTCTTT.

This chain uses TRBV7-9 with TRBJ1-1; D remains ambiguous. The CDR3 sequence is 14 residues long. Germline V CDR1 and CDR2: SEHNR, FQNEAQ (reference sequence). Trimming took off 1 base at V and 4 bases at J, with 10 bases between the two ends. This CDR3 reads CASSLDSEGTEAFF. The CDR3 DNA is TGTGCCAGCAGCTTAGACAGTGAGGGCACTGAAGCTTTCTTT.

This clone has just one count. The chain is built from TRBV5-1 and TRBJ2-5; TRBD2 aligns across 11 bases. This CDR3 contains 16 residues. The germline CDR1 and CDR2 sequences are SGHRS and YFSETQ. The trim removed 3 bases at V and 2 bases at J, leaving 6 bases unmatched. CDR3 sequence reads: CASSSGLAASQETQYF. The CDR3 nucleotides read TGCGCCAGCAGCTCGGGACTAGCGGCATCACAAGAGACCCAGTACTTC.

This chain links TRBV7-2 with TRBJ2-3; D unclear. The CDR3 spans 12 residues. CDR1 SGHTA and CDR2 FQGNSA come from the germline V gene. V was clipped by 2 bases and J by 6 bases, with 6 bases between them. The CDR3 DNA reads as TGTGCCAGCAGCTTATATGTGGATACGCAGTATTTT. Translating it yields CASSLYVDTQYF.

The rearrangement uses TRBV6-1 and TRBJ2-7, with D possibly being TRBD2 (6 bases). Germline CDR1 is MNHNS and CDR2 is SASEGT. There are 15 residues in the CDR3. Trimming cost V 1 base and J 7 bases, with 17 bases left between them. The CDR3 coding sequence is TGTGCCAGCAGTGAAGAGGTGGGATCAGGAGGGGAGCAGTACTTC. This encodes CASSEEVGSGGEQYF.

The count of this clone is one. The rearrangement links TRBV18 to TRBJ1-1; D gene uncertain. V shed 6 bases and J shed 2 bases, with 10 bases lying between them. The CDR3 consists of 13 residues. Germline assignment: CDR1 KGHSH and CDR2 LQKENI. This CDR3 reads CASSTDRNTEAFF. The CDR3 coding sequence is TGTGCCAGCTCCACAGATCGAAACACTGAAGCTTTCTTT. Filled out from reference TRBV18 and TRBJ1-1, the complete variable domain reads NAGVMQNPRHLVRRRGQEARLRCSPMKGHSHVYWYRQLPEEGLKFMVYLQKENIIDESGMPKERFSAEFPKEGPSILRIQQVVRGDSAAYFCASSTDRNTEAFFGQGTRLTVV.

The V call is TRBV11-2, the J call TRBJ2-7, with 8 positions matching TRBD2. J was trimmed by 3 bases and V by 2 bases; bases with no gene match: 6. Looked up from germline, CDR1 is SGHAT and CDR2 is FQNNGV. The CDR3 consists of 15 residues. CDR3 DNA: TGTGCCAGCAGCTTAAGGCGGGGGGCTGTCTACGAGCAGTACTTC. It encodes CASSLRRGAVYEQYF.